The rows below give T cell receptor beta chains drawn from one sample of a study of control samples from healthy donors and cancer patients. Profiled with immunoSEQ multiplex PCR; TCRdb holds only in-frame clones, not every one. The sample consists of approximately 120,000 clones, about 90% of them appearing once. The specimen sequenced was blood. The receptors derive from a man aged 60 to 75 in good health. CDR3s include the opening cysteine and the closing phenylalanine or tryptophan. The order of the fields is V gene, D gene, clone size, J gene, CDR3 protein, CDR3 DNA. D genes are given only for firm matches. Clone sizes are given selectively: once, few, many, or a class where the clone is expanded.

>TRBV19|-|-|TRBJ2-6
CATAKEIVRGWLDSGANVLTF
TGTGCCACCGCAAAAGAAATAGTCCGGGGGTGGCTTGACTCTGGGGCCAACGTCCTGACTTTC
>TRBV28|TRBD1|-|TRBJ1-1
CASSLQGAAEAFF
TGTGCCAGCAGTTTACAGGGGGCAGCTGAAGCTTTCTTT
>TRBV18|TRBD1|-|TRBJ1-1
CASSPRQGAGEAFF
TGTGCCAGCTCACCACGTCAGGGGGCCGGTGAAGCTTTCTTT
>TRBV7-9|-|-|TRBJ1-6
CASSPDNSPLHF
TGTGCCAGCAGCCCCGATAATTCACCCCTCCACTTT
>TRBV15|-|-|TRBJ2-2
CATSRDTGTGELFF
TGTGCCACCAGCAGAGACACAGGGACCGGGGAGCTGTTTTTT
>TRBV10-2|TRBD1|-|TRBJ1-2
CASSERAVRQGRNYGYTF
TGCGCCAGCAGTGAGAGAGCCGTTCGACAGGGTAGAAACTATGGCTACACCTTC
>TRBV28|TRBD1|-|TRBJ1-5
CASRKATGTGEYSNQPQHF
TGTGCCAGCAGGAAAGCGACCGGGACAGGGGAATATAGCAATCAGCCCCAGCATTTT
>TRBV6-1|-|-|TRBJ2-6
CASSEGHGVSGANVLTF
TGTGCCAGCAGTGAAGGACATGGGGTCTCTGGGGCCAACGTCCTGACTTTC
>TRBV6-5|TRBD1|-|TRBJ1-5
CASSRDSENQPQHF
TGTGCCAGCAGTAGGGACAGTGAGAATCAGCCCCAGCATTTT
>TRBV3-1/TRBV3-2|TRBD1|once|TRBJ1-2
CASSHGEGAGGYTF
TGTGCCAGCAGCCATGGAGAGGGGGCTGGGGGCTACACCTTC
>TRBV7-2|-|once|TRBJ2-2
CASSLDGLQLFF
TGTGCCAGCAGCTTAGACGGGTTGCAACTGTTTTTT
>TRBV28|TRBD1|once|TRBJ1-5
CASSSPRQGAGQPQHF
TGTGCCAGCAGTTCCCCTCGACAGGGTGCGGGTCAGCCCCAGCATTTT
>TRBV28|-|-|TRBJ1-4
CASSLATSNEKLFF
TGTGCCAGCAGTTTAGCAACTTCGAATGAAAAACTGTTTTTT
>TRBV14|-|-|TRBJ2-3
CASSQADRKNTQYF
TGTGCCAGCAGCCAAGCGGATCGTAAAAATACGCAGTATTTT
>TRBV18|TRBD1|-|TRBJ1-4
CASSPRTGQDEKLFF
TGTGCCAGCTCACCGCGCACGGGACAGGATGAAAAACTGTTTTTT
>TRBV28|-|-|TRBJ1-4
CASSLSPGEFNEKLFF
TGTGCCAGCAGTCTATCCCCCGGGGAGTTTAATGAAAAACTGTTTTTT
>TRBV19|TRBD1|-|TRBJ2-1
CASSQWGTGGNEQFF
TGTGCCAGTAGTCAATGGGGGACAGGGGGCAATGAGCAGTTCTTC
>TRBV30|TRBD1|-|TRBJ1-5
CAWSLAGGANQPQHF
TGTGCCTGGAGTCTTGCAGGGGGAGCTAATCAGCCCCAGCATTTT
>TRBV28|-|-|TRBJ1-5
CASSSPPKPQHF
TGTGCCAGCAGTTCCCCCCCCAAGCCCCAGCATTTT
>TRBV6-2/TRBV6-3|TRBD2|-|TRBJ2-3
CASRYPGLASITDTQYF
TGTGCCAGCAGATACCCGGGACTAGCCTCCATCACAGATACGCAGTATTTT
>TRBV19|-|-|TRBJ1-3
CAVGRDLSGNTIYF
TGTGCCGTGGGCAGGGACCTCTCTGGAAACACCATATATTTT
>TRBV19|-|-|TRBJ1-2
CASSSSTNGYTF
TGTGCCAGTTCGAGCTCGACTAATGGCTACACCTTC
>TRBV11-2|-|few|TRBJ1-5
CASSLDQSRGQPQHF
TGTGCCAGCAGCTTAGACCAAAGCAGAGGGCAGCCCCAGCATTTT
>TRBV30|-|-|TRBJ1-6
CAWSVRGAIGSPLHF
TGTGCCTGGAGTGTTCGGGGGGCTATCGGTTCACCCCTCCACTTT
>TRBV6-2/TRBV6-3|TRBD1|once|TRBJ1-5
CASSRQGNHQPQHF
TGTGCCAGCAGCCGACAGGGGAATCATCAGCCCCAGCATTTT
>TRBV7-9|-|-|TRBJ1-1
CASSLNTANTEAFF
TGTGCCAGCAGCTTAAATACGGCGAACACTGAAGCTTTCTTT
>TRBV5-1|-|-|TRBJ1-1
CASSLVRDTEAFF
TGCGCCAGCAGCTTAGTGCGGGACACTGAAGCTTTCTTT
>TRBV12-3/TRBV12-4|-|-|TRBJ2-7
CASGGGVREQYF
TGTGCCAGCGGGGGAGGAGTTCGGGAGCAGTACTTC
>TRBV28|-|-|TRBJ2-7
CASSLTSGTPTYEQYF
TGTGCCAGCAGTCTAACCAGTGGGACACCCACCTACGAGCAGTACTTC
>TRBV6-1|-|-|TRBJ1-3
CASSEFGATGNTIYF
TGTGCCAGCAGTGAATTCGGGGCGACTGGAAACACCATATATTTT
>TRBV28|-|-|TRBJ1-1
CASSFGAVGTNTEAFF
TGTGCCAGCAGTTTTGGGGCAGTCGGAACAAACACTGAAGCTTTCTTT
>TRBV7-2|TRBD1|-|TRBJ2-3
CASSRDRAGTDTQYF
TGTGCCAGCAGCCGGGACAGGGCTGGCACAGATACGCAGTATTTT
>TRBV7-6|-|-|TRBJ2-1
CASSPSGYSYNEQFF
TGTGCCAGCAGCCCAAGCGGATACTCCTACAATGAGCAGTTCTTC
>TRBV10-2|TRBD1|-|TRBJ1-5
CASSESRGGQGNRNQPQHF
TGCGCCAGCAGTGAGTCTCGGGGGGGACAGGGAAATCGCAATCAGCCCCAGCATTTT
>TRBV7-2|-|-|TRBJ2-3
CASSRTVLSTDTQYF
TGTGCCAGCAGCCGGACAGTCCTTAGCACAGATACGCAGTATTTT
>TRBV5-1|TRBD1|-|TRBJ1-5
CASSWGPGTEGNQPQHF
TGCGCCAGCAGCTGGGGACCCGGGACAGAGGGCAATCAGCCCCAGCATTTT
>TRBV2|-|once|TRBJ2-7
CASSENRSYEQYF
TGTGCCAGCAGTGAAAACAGGAGCTACGAGCAGTACTTC
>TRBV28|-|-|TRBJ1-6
CASSLVAGTSNSPLHF
TGTGCCAGCAGTTTGGTGGCCGGGACAAGTAATTCACCCCTCCACTTT
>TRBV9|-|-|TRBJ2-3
CASSVNSGGGTDTQYF
TGTGCCAGCAGCGTGAACTCAGGGGGAGGGACAGATACGCAGTATTTT
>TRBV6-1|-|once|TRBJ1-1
CASSENLGTEAFF
TGTGCCAGCAGTGAGAACTTGGGAACTGAAGCTTTCTTT
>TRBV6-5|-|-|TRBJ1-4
CASSLSGPNEKLFF
TGTGCCAGCAGTCTGTCAGGCCCTAATGAAAAACTGTTTTTT
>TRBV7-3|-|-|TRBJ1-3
CASSGDGNTIYF
TGTGCCAGCAGCGGGGACGGAAACACCATATATTTT
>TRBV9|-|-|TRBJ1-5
CASSVPLGLGNQPQHF
TGTGCCAGCAGCGTACCCCTGGGGCTAGGCAATCAGCCCCAGCATTTT